This TCR beta chain came from a study of blood T cell repertoires in COVID-19. V trimming: 0 bases; J trimming: 0 bases; junction bases outside the gene matches: 2. The CDR3 consists of 15 residues. Germline V gene data show CDR1 as SGHRS and CDR2 as YFSETQ. Assay: immunoSEQ multiplex PCR; the TCRdb copy retains only in-frame clones and omits some. The sample consists of roughly 70,000 clones, approximately 86% of them appearing once. Material: peripheral blood. This TCR came from a man older than 75 with COVID-19, enrolled during active disease. The chain carries TRBV5-1 and TRBJ1-2; 7 positions agree with TRBD1. The CDR3 DNA sequence: TGCGCCAGCAGCTTGGGTGGGACAGCTAACTATGGCTACACCTTC. It encodes CASSLGGTANYGYTF.